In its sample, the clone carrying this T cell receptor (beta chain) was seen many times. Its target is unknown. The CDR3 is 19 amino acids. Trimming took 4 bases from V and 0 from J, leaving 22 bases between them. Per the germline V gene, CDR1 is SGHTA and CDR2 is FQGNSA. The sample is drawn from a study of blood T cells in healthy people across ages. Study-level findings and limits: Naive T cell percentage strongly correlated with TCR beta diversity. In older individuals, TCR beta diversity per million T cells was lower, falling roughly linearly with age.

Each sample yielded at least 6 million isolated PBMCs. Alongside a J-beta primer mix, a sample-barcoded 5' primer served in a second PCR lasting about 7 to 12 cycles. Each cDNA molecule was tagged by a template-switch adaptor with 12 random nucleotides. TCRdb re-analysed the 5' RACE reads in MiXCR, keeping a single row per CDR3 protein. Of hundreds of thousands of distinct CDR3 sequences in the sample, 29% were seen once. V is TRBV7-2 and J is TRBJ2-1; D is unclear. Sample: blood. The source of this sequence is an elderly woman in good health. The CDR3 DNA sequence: TGTGCCAGCAGCTCAAATCCCAACCGGGTCTCGAGCTCCTACAATGAGCAGTTCTTC. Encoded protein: CASSSNPNRVSSSYNEQFF.